These T cell receptor beta chains were read from a single sample in a study of cytomegalovirus exposure and HLA in healthy donors. Profiling relied on immunoSEQ multiplex PCR, and the TCRdb table lists in-frame clones only, not all of them. This table holds fewer than 150,000 clones, 85% to 90% found once. Sequenced input: PBMCs. These receptors all stem from a man aged 25-45 years in good health and CMV-seronegative. Both conserved end residues are part of each CDR3. A D gene is named only where the DNA matches it firmly. Size tells how often a clone was seen (once, few, many) or the class of an expanded clone, and some rows leave it out.

V,length,J,D,size,DNA,CDR3
TRBV4-1,15,TRBJ1-6,TRBD1,once,TGCGCCAGCAGCCAATTGCAGGGGGCGAATTCACCCCTCCACTTT,CASSQLQGANSPLHF
TRBV4-3,16,TRBJ2-7,NA,NA,TGCGCCAGCAGCCTTGACCCTCGAGGCAGCTCCTACGAGCAGTACTTC,CASSLDPRGSSYEQYF
TRBV4-2,12,TRBJ2-7,NA,NA,TGTGCCAGCAGCCGATGGCCCTACGAGCAGTACTTC,CASSRWPYEQYF
TRBV1,18,TRBJ2-7,NA,NA,TGCACCAGCAGCCAAGAAAGTGGGAGGGCTAGTTCGGTGTACGAGCAGTACTTC,CTSSQESGRASSVYEQYF
TRBV5-6,13,TRBJ2-5,TRBD1,NA,TGTGCCAGCAGCTTAGCAGGGGGAGAGACCCAGTACTTC,CASSLAGGETQYF
TRBV6-5,14,TRBJ2-7,NA,NA,TGTGCCAGCAGTTACGACAGGCGGTCGTACGAGCAGTACTTC,CASSYDRRSYEQYF
TRBV15,16,TRBJ2-3,TRBD1,NA,TGTGCCACCAGCAGAGAACGACAGGGCTACACAGATACGCAGTATTTT,CATSRERQGYTDTQYF
TRBV2,16,TRBJ2-1,TRBD1,NA,TGTGCCAGCATCTCGTCCCCGACAGGGAATTACAATGAGCAGTTCTTC,CASISSPTGNYNEQFF
TRBV9,14,TRBJ1-5,NA,once,TGTGCCAGCAGCGCTGAGGGTAGCGATCAGCCCCAGCATTTT,CASSAEGSDQPQHF
TRBV7-6,17,TRBJ2-2,NA,NA,TGTGCCAGCAGCTCCCCCAAGGCGGGGCTATACACCGGGGAGCTGTTTTTT,CASSSPKAGLYTGELFF
TRBV5-1,16,TRBJ2-5,NA,NA,TGCGCCAGCAGCTTGGCCCACTCAACGACAGAAGAGACCCAGTACTTC,CASSLAHSTTEETQYF